This T cell receptor (beta chain) originates from a study of T cells in localized non-small cell lung cancer. Overall study findings and caveats: Median detection of top 100 tumor clones in adjacent lung was over 45 clones. Only one tumor region was sequenced, so heterogeneity remains possible. In uninvolved adjacent lung, T cell clonality reached its highest value, exceeding tumor.

This clone was recorded only once. Its antigen is not known. The CDR3 is 18 residues long. Germline CDR1 and CDR2: MGHRA and YSYEKL. The ends were cut back, 4 bases at V and 0 bases at J, with 18 bases in the middle. The table came from immunoSEQ multiplex PCR; TCRdb's copy has only in-frame clones and leaves some out. There are about 91,000 clones in the sample; roughly 90% occur only once, and 15% lies in the top ten. Specimen: peripheral blood, collected before any cancer treatment. This receptor was identified in a man between 35 and 75 years old with stage I squamous cell lung carcinoma. The chain recombines TRBV4-1 with TRBJ1-4; no clear D gene. The CDR3 spells CASSRSLGQQSTNEKLFF. DNA of the CDR3: TGCGCCAGCAGCCGATCCTTAGGGCAGCAGTCAACTAATGAAAAACTGTTTTTT.